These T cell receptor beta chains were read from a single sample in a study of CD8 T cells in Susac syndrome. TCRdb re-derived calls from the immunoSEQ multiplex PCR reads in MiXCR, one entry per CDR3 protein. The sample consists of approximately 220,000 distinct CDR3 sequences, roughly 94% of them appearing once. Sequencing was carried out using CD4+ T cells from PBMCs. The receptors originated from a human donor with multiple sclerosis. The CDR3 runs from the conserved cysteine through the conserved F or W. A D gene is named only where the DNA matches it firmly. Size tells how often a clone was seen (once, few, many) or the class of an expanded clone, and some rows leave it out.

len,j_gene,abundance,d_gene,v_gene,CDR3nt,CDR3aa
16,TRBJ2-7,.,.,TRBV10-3,TGTGCCATCAGTGAAAGGACAGGAGGGGCACCCTACGAGCAGTACTTC,CAISERTGGAPYEQYF
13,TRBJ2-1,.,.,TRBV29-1,TGCAGCGTCGCCTGGGCCGGGCAACATGAGCAGTTCTTC,CSVAWAGQHEQFF
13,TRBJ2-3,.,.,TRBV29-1,TGCAGCGTTGAACCCCGGCTGGTCGATACGCAGTATTTT,CSVEPRLVDTQYF
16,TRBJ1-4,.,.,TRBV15,TGTGCCACCAGCAGAGGAAGTTCTGAGACTTATGAAAAACTGTTTTTT,CATSRGSSETYEKLFF
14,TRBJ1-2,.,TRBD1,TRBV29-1,TGCAGCGTTACGGGACAGGGAGTAGGGTATGGCTACACCTTC,CSVTGQGVGYGYTF
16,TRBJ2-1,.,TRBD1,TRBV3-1,TGTGCCAGCAGCCAAGCACCGGGACAGGGTCTCAATGAGCAGTTCTTC,CASSQAPGQGLNEQFF
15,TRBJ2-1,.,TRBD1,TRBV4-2,TGTGCCAGCAGCCCTCGGGACAGGGCCTACAATGAGCAGTTCTTC,CASSPRDRAYNEQFF
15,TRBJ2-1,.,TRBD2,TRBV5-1,TGCGCCAGCAGCTTGGCCCTAGCGGGTTACAATGAGCAGTTCTTC,CASSLALAGYNEQFF
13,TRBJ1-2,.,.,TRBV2,TGTGCCAGCAGCGAGGCGGATAACTATGGCTACACCTTC,CASSEADNYGYTF
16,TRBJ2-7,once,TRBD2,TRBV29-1,TGCAGCGTTCTGGGGCTAGCGGGGACTTCTCCCTACGAGCAGTACTTC,CSVLGLAGTSPYEQYF
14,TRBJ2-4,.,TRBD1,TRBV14,TGTGCCAGCAGCCTCCGGGACAGGGGATCCATTCAGTACTTC,CASSLRDRGSIQYF
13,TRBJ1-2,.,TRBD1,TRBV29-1,TGCAGCGTTGAATCTCGGACAGGGCATGGCTACACCTTC,CSVESRTGHGYTF
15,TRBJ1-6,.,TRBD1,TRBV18,TGTGCCAGCTCACCGGGGACAGGGCTGCATTCACCCCTCCACTTT,CASSPGTGLHSPLHF
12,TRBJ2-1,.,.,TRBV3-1,TGTGCCAGCAGCCACGCCGGGAATGAGCAGTTCTTC,CASSHAGNEQFF
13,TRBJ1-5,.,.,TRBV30,TGTGCCTGGAGTACCGGGAACAATCAGCCCCAGCATTTT,CAWSTGNNQPQHF
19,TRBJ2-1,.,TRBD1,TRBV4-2,TGTGCCAGCAGCCAAGTAGTAACAGGGGTTTCGACCCGATACAATGAGCAGTTCTTC,CASSQVVTGVSTRYNEQFF
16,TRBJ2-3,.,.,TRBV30,TGTGCCTGGAGTGTACGGCGGACACCGAGCACAGATACGCAGTATTTT,CAWSVRRTPSTDTQYF
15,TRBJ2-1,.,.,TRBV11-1,TGTGCCAGCAGCTTACGTTCAGGGTCCTCCAATGAGCAGTTCTTC,CASSLRSGSSNEQFF
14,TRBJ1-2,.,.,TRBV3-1,TGTGCCAGCAGCCAATCACAGGGTACCTATGGCTACACCTTC,CASSQSQGTYGYTF
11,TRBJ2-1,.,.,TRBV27,TGTGCCAGAATGGCCGACAATGAGCAGTTCTTC,CARMADNEQFF
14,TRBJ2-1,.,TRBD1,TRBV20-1,TGCAGTGCGTCTGACAGGGGGTCCTACAATGAGCAGTTCTTC,CSASDRGSYNEQFF
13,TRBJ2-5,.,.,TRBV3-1,TGTGCCAGCAGCCATGGAGACCAAGAGACCCAGTACTTC,CASSHGDQETQYF
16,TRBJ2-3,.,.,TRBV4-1,TGCGCCAGCAGCCAAGGATCCGGAGCCGGCACAGATACGCAGTATTTT,CASSQGSGAGTDTQYF
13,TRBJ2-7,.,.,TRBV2,TGTGCCAGCAGTGCGACACCTTCCTACGAGCAGTACTTC,CASSATPSYEQYF
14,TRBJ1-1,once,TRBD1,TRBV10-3,TGTGCCATCAGTGAGTCGAACAGGGGCACTGAAGCTTTCTTT,CAISESNRGTEAFF
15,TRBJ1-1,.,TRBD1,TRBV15,TGTGCCACCAGCAGAGAGGACAGGTCGCTCACTGAAGCTTTCTTT,CATSREDRSLTEAFF
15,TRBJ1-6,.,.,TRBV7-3,TGTGCCAGCAGCCCGAGCGGTAGCTATAATTCACCCCTCCACTTT,CASSPSGSYNSPLHF
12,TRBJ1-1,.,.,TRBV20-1,TGCAGTGCTTCGATGGACGGTCCTGAAGCTTTCTTT,CSASMDGPEAFF
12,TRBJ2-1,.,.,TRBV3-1,TGTGCCAGCAGCCCTGAACGGGGGCGAGTGTTCTTC,CASSPERGRVFF
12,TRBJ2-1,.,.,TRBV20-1,TGCAGTGCGAGGCTCCGGGTCGATGAGCAGTTCTTC,CSARLRVDEQFF
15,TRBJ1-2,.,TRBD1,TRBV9,TGTGCCAGCAGCGAAGGGGGGACAGGGGTTTCTGGCTACACCTTC,CASSEGGTGVSGYTF
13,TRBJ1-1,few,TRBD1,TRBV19,TGTGCCAGTAGTAGACAGGGGGCAACTGAAGCTTTCTTT,CASSRQGATEAFF
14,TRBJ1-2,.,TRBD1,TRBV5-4,TGTGCCAGCAGCCCTCCGGGACAGTCCTATGGCTACACCTTC,CASSPPGQSYGYTF
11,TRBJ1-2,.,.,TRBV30,TGTGCCTGGAGCCTCGGGGTTGGCTACACCTTC,CAWSLGVGYTF
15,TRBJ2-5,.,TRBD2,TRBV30,TGTGCCCTACGCCCCGGGCTAGCGGGTTCCGGTACCCAGTACTTC,CALRPGLAGSGTQYF
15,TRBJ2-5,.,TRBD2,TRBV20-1,TGCAGTGCTAGTTTGTGGACTAGCGGCCAAGAGACCCAGTACTTC,CSASLWTSGQETQYF
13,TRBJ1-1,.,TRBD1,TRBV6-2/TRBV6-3,TGTGCCAGCAGTTGGACAGGTTCCACTGAAGCTTTCTTT,CASSWTGSTEAFF
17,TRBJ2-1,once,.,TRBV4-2,TGTGCCAGCAGCCAAGATGTCAGGGTTCTCTCCTACAATGAGCAGTTCTTC,CASSQDVRVLSYNEQFF
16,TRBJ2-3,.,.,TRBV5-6,TGTGCCAGCAGCTTGGTCTCGGCAGGGACCACAGATACGCAGTATTTT,CASSLVSAGTTDTQYF
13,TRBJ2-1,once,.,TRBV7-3,TGTGCCAGCAGCGTACGGGCGGAAGGAGAGCAGTTCTTC,CASSVRAEGEQFF
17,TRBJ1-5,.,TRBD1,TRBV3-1,TGTGCCAGCAGCCAATCCTTCGGACAGGGTTTAATTCAGCCCCAGCATTTT,CASSQSFGQGLIQPQHF
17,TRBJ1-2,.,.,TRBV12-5,TGTGCTAGTGGTTTGTTTGGGGAAACGGGCCCCAGCTATGGCTACACCTTC,CASGLFGETGPSYGYTF
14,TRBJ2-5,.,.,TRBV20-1,TGCAGTGCTAGAGATCTTGGCAAGGGGGAGACCCAGTACTTC,CSARDLGKGETQYF
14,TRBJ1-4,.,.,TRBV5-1,TGCGCCAGCAGCTCACCGGACCAACACGAAAAACTGTTTTTT,CASSSPDQHEKLFF
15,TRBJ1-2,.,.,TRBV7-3,TGTGCCAGCAGCTTAAATGGGGGCTCAGACTATGGCTACACCTTC,CASSLNGGSDYGYTF